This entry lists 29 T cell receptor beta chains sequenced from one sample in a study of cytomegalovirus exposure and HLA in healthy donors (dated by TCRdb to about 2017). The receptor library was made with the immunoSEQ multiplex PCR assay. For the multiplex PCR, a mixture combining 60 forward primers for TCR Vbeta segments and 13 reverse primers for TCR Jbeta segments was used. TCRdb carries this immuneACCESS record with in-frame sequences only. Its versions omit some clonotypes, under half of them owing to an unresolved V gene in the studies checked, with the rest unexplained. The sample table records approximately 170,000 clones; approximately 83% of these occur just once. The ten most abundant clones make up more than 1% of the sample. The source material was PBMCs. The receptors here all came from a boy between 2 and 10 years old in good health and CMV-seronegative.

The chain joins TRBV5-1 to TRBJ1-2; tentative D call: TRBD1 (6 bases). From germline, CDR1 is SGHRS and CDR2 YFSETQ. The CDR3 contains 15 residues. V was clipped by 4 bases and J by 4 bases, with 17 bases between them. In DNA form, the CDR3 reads TGCGCCAGCAGCCGGGAGGGGGGCAACGGCTATGGCTACACCTTC. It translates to CASSREGGNGYGYTF. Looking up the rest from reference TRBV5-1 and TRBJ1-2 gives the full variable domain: KAGVTQTPRYLIKTRGQQVTLSCSPISGHRSVSWYQQTPGQGLQFLFEYFSETQRNKGNFPGRFSGRQFSNSRSEMNVSTLELGDSALYLCASSREGGNGYGYTFGSGTRLTVV.

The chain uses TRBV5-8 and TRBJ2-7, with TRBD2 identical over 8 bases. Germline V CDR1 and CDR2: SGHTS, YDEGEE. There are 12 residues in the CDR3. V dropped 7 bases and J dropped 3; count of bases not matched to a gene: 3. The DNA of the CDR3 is TGTGCCAGCCGGGGGGGTAGCTACGAGCAGTACGTC. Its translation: CASRGGSYEQYV.

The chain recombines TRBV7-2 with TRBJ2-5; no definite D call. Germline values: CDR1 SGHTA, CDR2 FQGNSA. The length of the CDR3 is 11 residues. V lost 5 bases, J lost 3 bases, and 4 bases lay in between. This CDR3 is CASSPKETQYF. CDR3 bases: TGTGCCAGCAGCCCCAAAGAGACCCAGTACTTC.

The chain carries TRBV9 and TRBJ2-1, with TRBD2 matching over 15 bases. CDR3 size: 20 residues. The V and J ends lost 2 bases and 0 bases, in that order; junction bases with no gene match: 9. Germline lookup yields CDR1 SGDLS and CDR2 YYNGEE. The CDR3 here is CASSVVGTSGGPSSYNEQFF. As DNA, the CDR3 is TGTGCCAGCAGCGTTGTCGGGACTAGCGGGGGGCCTAGCTCCTACAATGAGCAGTTCTTC.

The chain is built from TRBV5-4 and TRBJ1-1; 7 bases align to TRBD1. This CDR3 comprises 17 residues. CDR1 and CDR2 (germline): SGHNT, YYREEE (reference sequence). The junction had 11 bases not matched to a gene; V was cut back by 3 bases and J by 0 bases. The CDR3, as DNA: TGTGCCAGCAGCTCGAAGGGACAGAGTCCCATGAACACTGAAGCTTTCTTT. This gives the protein CASSSKGQSPMNTEAFF.

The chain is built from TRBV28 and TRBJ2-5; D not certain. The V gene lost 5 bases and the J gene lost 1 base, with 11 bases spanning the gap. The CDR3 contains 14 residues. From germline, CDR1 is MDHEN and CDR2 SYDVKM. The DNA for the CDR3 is TGTGCCAGCAGTCCTCTATTGATCCAAGAGACCCAGTACTTC. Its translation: CASSPLLIQETQYF.

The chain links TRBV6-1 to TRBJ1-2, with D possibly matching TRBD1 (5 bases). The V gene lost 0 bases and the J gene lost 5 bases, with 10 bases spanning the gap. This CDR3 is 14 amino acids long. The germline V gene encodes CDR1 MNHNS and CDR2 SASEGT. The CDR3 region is CASSEALGGYGYTF. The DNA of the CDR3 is TGTGCCAGCAGTGAAGCGCTGGGGGGGTATGGCTACACCTTC.

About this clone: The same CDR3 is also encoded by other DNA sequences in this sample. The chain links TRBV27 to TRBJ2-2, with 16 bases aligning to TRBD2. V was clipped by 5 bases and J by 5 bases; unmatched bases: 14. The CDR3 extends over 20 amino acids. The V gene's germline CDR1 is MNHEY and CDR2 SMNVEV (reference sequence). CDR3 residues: CASSLILGLAGGLETGELFF. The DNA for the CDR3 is TGTGCCAGCAGTCTTATCCTGGGACTAGCGGGGGGGCTAGAGACCGGGGAGCTGTTTTTT.

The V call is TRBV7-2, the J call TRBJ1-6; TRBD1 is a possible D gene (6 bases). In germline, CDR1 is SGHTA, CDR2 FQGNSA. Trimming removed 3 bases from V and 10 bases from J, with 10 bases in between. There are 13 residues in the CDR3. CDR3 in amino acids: CASSLQGTSPLHF. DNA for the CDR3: TGTGCCAGCAGCTTGCAGGGGACCTCACCCCTCCACTTT.

CDR3 residues: CASSDVGNTGELFF. The CDR3 nucleotides are TGTGCCAGCAGTGACGTCGGGAACACCGGGGAGCTGTTTTTT. This chain uses TRBV6-4 with TRBJ2-2; D unresolved. The CDR3 runs 14 residues. The germline V and J ends were trimmed by 2 bases and 1 base, with 5 bases remaining between them. Germline V gene data show CDR1 as MRHNA and CDR2 as SNTAGT.

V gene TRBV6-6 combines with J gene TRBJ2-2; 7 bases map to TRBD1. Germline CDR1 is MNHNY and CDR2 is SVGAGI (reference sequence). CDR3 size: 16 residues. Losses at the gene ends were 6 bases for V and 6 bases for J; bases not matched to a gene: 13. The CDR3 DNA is TGTGCCAGCAGATACCGGACGACAGGGCCAGCCGGGGAGCTGTTTTTT. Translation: CASRYRTTGPAGELFF.

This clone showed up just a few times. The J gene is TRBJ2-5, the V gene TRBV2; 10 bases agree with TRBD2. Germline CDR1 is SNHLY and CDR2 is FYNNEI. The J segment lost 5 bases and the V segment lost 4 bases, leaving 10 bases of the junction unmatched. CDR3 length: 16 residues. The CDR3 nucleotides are TGTGCCAGCAGTGTTCCCCAGCGGGGGGGCCTGGAGACCCAGTACTTC. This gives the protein CASSVPQRGGLETQYF.

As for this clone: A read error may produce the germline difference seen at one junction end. The DNA for the CDR3 is TGTGCTAGCAGCTTAGCAGACAGTCTCCAAGAGACCCAGTACTTC. This encodes CASSLADSLQETQYF. The chain uses TRBV7-7 and TRBJ2-5, with a possible D match to TRBD1 (5 bases). This CDR3 region has 15 residues. Germline-derived CDR1 and CDR2 are SSHAT and FNYEAQ (reference sequence).

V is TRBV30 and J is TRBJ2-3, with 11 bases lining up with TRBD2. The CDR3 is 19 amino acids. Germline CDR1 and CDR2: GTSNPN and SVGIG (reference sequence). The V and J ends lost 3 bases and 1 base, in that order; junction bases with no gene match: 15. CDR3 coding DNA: TGTGCCTGGAGAGTTTGGCTAGCGGGGGGTCCACTGGGCACAGATACGCAGTATTTT. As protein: CAWRVWLAGGPLGTDTQYF.

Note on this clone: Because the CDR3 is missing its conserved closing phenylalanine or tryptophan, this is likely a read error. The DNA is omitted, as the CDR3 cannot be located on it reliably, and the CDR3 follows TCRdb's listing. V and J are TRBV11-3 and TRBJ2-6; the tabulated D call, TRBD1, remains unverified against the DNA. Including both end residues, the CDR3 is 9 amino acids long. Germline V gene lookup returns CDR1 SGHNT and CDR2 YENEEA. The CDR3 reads CASSLGAGP.

CDR3 loop: CASRPMREPDTEAFF. The CDR3 coding sequence is TGTGCCAGCAGGCCGATGAGGGAGCCGGACACTGAAGCTTTCTTT. The chain couples TRBV7-9 to TRBJ1-1; D call uncertain. Per germline, CDR1 SEHNR and CDR2 FQNEAQ (reference sequence). V gave up 6 bases and J gave up 3 bases, with 17 bases separating them. The CDR3 has 15 residues.

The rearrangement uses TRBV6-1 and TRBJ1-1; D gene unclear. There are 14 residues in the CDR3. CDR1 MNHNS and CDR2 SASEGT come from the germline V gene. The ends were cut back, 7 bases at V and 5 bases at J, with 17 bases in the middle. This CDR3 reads CASKFEGVGTEAFF. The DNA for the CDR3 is TGTGCCAGCAAATTCGAGGGAGTCGGAACTGAAGCTTTCTTT.

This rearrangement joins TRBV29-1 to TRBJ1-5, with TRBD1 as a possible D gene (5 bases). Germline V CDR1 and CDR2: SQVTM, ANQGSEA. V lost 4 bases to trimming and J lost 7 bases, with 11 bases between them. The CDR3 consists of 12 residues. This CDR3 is CSVGGGGQPQHF. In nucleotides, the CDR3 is TGCAGCGTTGGCGGGGGAGGGCAGCCCCAGCATTTT.

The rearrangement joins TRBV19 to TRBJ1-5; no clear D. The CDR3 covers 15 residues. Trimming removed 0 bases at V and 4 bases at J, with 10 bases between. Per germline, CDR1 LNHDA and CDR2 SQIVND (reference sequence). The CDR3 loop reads CASSIDLNRNQPQHF. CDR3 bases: TGTGCCAGTAGTATAGATCTTAATAGAAATCAGCCCCAGCATTTT.

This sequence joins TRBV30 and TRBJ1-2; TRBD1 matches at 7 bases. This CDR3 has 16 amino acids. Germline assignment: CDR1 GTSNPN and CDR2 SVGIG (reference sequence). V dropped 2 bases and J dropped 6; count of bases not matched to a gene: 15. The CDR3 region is CAWSLGGGGERNGYTF. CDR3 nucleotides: TGTGCCTGGAGTTTGGGCGGAGGGGGCGAAAGGAATGGCTACACCTTC.

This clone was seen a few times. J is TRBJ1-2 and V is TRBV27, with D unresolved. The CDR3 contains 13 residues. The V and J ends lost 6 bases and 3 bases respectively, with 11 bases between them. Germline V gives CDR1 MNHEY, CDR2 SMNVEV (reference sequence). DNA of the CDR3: TGTGCCAGCAGCCTAGACGCCCACTATGGCTACACCTTC. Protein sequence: CASSLDAHYGYTF.

In DNA form, the CDR3 reads TGTGCCAGCAGCTCCCTAGCGGGGTATCAAGAGACCCAGTACTTC. Its protein product is CASSSLAGYQETQYF. The chain carries TRBV7-6 and TRBJ2-5; 9 bases agree with TRBD2. V was clipped by 4 bases and J by 2 bases; unmatched bases: 5. Germline-derived CDR1 and CDR2 are SGHVS and FNYEAQ. This CDR3 is built from 15 residues. The whole variable domain, remainder taken from reference TRBV7-6 and TRBJ2-5, is GAGVSQSPRYKVTKRGQDVALRCDPISGHVSLYWYRQALGQGPEFLTYFNYEAQQDKSGLPNDRFSAERPEGSISTLTIQRTEQRDSAMYRCASSSLAGYQETQYFGPGTRLLVL.

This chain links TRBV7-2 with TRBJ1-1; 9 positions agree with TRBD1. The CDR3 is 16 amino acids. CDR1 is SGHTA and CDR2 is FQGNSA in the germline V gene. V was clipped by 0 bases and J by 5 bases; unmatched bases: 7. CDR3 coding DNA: TGTGCCAGCAGCTTAGCTACAGGGGGCCAGGGGACTGAAGCTTTCTTT. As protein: CASSLATGGQGTEAFF.

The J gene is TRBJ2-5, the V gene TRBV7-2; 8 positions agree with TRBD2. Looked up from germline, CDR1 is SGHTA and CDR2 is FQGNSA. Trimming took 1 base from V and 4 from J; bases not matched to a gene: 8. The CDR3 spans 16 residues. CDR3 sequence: CASSLGAGGAGETQYF. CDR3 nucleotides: TGTGCCAGCAGCTTAGGAGCCGGGGGGGCAGGAGAGACCCAGTACTTC.

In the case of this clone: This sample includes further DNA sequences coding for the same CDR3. The CDR3 loop reads CSAPLGETQYF. Here the CDR3 DNA reads TGCAGTGCCCCACTCGGAGAGACCCAGTACTTC. This chain connects TRBV20-1 to TRBJ2-5; D is uncertain. The germline CDR1 and CDR2 sequences are DFQATT and SNEGSKA (reference sequence). V dropped 6 bases and J dropped 4 bases, with 9 bases sitting between them. There are 11 residues in the CDR3.

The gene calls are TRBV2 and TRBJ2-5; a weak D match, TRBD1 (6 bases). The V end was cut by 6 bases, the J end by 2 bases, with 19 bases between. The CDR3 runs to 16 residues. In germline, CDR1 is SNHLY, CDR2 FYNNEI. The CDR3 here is CASRFSTRTEQETQYF. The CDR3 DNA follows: TGTGCCAGCAGATTCTCTACCCGGACAGAGCAAGAGACCCAGTACTTC.

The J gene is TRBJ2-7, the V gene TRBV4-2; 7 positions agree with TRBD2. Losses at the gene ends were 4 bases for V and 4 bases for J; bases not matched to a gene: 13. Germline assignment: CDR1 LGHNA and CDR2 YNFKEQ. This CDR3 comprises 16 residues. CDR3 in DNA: TGTGCCAGCAGCCCGCGGGTGAGGGAGGGTTTATACGAGCAGTACTTC. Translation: CASSPRVREGLYEQYF.

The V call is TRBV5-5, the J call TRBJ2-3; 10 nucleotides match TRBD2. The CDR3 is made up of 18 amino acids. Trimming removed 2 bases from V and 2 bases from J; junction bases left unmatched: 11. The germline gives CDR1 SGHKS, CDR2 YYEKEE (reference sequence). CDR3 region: CASSFIPSGRDATDTQYF. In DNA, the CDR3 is TGTGCCAGCAGCTTTATCCCTAGCGGGAGAGATGCCACAGATACGCAGTATTTT.

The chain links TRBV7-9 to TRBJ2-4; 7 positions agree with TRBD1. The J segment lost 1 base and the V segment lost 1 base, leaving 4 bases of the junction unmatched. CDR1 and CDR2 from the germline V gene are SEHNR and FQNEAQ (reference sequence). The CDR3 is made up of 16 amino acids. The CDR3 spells CASSLGQGVAKNIQYF. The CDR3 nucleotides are TGTGCCAGCAGCTTAGGGCAGGGGGTTGCCAAAAACATTCAGTACTTC. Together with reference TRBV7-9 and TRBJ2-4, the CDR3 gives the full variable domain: DTGVSQNPRHKITKRGQNVTFRCDPISEHNRLYWYRQTLGQGPEFLTYFQNEAQLEKSRLLSDRFSAERPKGSFSTLEIQRTEQGDSAMYLCASSLGQGVAKNIQYFGAGTRLSVL.